This T cell receptor (beta chain) was recorded in a study of shared clonotypes between healthy human individuals. This clone appeared once. Libraries were prepared by immunoSEQ multiplex PCR; TCRdb keeps only in-frame clonotypes and omits some of them. The sample lists roughly 1,500,000 clones, approximately 98% occurring once. The receptor was derived from a man aged 30 to 39 in good health. Source material: naive CD4+ T cells sorted from blood. The sample's subset: CD45RA+ positively selected.

The CDR3 nucleotides read TGTGCCAGCAGCCCTACGGGGGGGAACACTGAAGCTTTCTTT. It encodes CASSPTGGNTEAFF. The V call is TRBV7-9, the J call TRBJ1-1; perhaps TRBD1 as D (5 bases). CDR1 and CDR2 from the germline V gene are SEHNR and FQNEAQ (reference sequence). This CDR3 region has 14 residues. Trimming cost V 5 bases and J 1 base, with 11 bases left between them. Based on the CDR3 plus reference TRBV7-9 and TRBJ1-1, the full variable domain is DTGVSQNPRHKITKRGQNVTFRCDPISEHNRLYWYRQTLGQGPEFLTYFQNEAQLEKSRLLSDRFSAERPKGSFSTLEIQRTEQGDSAMYLCASSPTGGNTEAFFGQGTRLTVV.